This T cell receptor (beta chain) was recovered during a study of shared clonotypes between healthy human individuals (TCRdb year 2020). About the study as a whole: Three men and two women, aged 18 to 49 years, made up the cohort. For each donor, three plates each were used for CD4 naive and CD4 memory, two plates were used for CD8 naive, and one plate was used for CD8 memory. To estimate repertoire size and how much clonotype sharing occurs between individuals, the study deeply sequenced the blood TCR repertoires of about five healthy adults. To increase sequencing depth and limit assay-specific biases, different laboratories used diverse techniques to prepare libraries and sequence TCR repertoires. Between about 0.85 and 9.5 billion PBMCs per donor were obtained by leukapheresis. Study-level results and caveats: Sharing across a few donors was observed for approximately 4.6% of naive CD4, less than 4% of naive CD8, 2% to 2.5% of memory CD4, and around 0.4% of memory CD8 clonotypes. Sampling was restricted to blood, and TCR repertoires in tissue are likely to differ from TCR repertoires in blood. Based on pairwise subsampling, the degree of clonotype sharing among donors was expected to be affected by sequencing depth. Because the study included only a small number of donors, the genetic and exposure-history diversity represented was limited. Compared with non-shared clonotypes, the clonotypes found in all four sorted-subset donors had higher generation probabilities. Naive subsets generally had larger estimated clonotype richness than memory subsets did. Incomplete sequencing was indicated by rarefaction of sorted-subset datasets, despite the large sequencing depth.

Donors were healthy HIV-negative adults with no recently reported acute infections or vaccinations. Every donor was a Caucasian adult residing in Nashville, Tennessee, USA. Magnetic negative selection was used to enrich CD4+ T cells, after which naive cells were positively selected on CD45RA and the negative fraction became the memory subset. After blood collection by leukapheresis, PBMCs were isolated using Ficoll-Histopaque density gradient centrifugation and then cryopreserved in the vapor phase of liquid nitrogen. Analytical flow cytometry was used to check the purity and quantity of every magnetically sorted T cell population. Genomic DNA was isolated from each sorted fraction and quantified by UV absorbance on a Nanodrop 2000c. Using the deep immunoSEQ assay, TCR CDR3 regions were amplified from genomic DNA by multiplex PCR. Extracted genomic DNA from each cell subset was distributed evenly across all wells of several immunoSEQ 96-well plates, and each plate was treated as a replicate. For sorted subsets, each replicate PCR was loaded with approximately 200 ng genomic DNA, equivalent to some 27,000 T cell genomes. Purified libraries were quantified with a Qubit 3.0 fluorometer, sized on a Bioanalyzer 2100, and re-quantified with the KAPA Library Quantification kit. Each immunoSEQ 96-well plate was sequenced on its own single-read 150-cycle Illumina NextSeq 550 flow cell. On the study's bioinformatics: Because the immunoSEQ output included only junctional sequences and no quality scores, the filtering could not be the same as the filtering used for full-length reads. To assign V/J genes and CDR3, sequences were annotated against IMGT germline references using PyIR, a Python wrapper for IgBLAST v1.9. Reads were removed for weak V/J assignments (E-value above 1e-6), missing CDR3, stop codons, out-of-frame junctions, or ambiguous translated residues. V3J clonotypes were defined by identical inferred V gene, J gene, and CDR3 amino acid sequence. Percentage overlap between repertoires was computed as shared unique clonotypes divided by the size of the smaller repertoire. Richness of each repertoire was evaluated using RTK rarefaction, the Chao1 estimator, and Recon v2.1 estimates of unobserved clonotypes. OLGA was used to compute generation probabilities for all TCRbeta clonotypes that the gDNA method yielded from a handful of donors. Not all clones reach the TCRdb copy of this immuneACCESS table, which keeps in-frame sequences only. Checked studies attribute under half of the gap to unresolved V genes and leave the rest unexplained. For V, J and clone size, that table is used; D and trimming come from the DNA. The sample table holds 1.4 million to 1.5 million clones, of which about 96% were seen once. The top ten hold 0.95% to 1.5% of the sample.

Of note for this clone: It lacks a known antigen. No per-base quality is available; no much larger clone lies one base away.

The sequenced sample was naive CD4+ T cells sorted from blood. In light of the paper, this sample's cell subset or site label describes: CD45RA+ positively selected. This receptor was identified in a man aged 25-45 years in good health.

The CDR3 region has the sequence CASGGSDSVNEKLFF. In nucleotides, the sequence is TGTGCCAGCGGCGGAAGTGACAGCGTTAATGAAAAACTGTTTTTT. The V and J genes are TRBV7-9 and TRBJ1-4; a tentative D call is TRBD1 (5 bases match). The CDR3 runs 15 residues from the cysteine to the phenylalanine. Just CDR3 DNA is preserved here, 45 bases in frame from base 1. The germline V gene (reference sequence) sets CDR1 to SEHNR and CDR2 to FQNEAQ. V lost 8 bases and J lost 4 bases; the stretch between them is 17 bases long.